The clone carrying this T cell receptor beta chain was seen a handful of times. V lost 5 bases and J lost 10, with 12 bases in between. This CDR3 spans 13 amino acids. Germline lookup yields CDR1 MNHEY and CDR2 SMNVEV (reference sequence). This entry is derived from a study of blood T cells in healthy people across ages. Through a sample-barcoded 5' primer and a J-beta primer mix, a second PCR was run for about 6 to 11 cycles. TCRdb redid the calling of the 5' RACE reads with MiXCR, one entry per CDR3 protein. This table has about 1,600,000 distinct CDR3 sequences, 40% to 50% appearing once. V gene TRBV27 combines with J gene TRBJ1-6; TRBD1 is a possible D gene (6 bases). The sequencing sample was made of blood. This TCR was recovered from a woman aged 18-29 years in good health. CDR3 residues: CASSTGQPSPLHF. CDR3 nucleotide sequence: TGTGCCAGCAGTACCGGACAGCCGTCACCCCTCCACTTT.